This TCR beta chain originates from a study of blood T cell repertoires in COVID-19. Across the whole study: Acute-phase and convalescent COVID-19 samples originated in the United States, Italy and Spain.

Original processing notes: Using reference gene primer amplification, nucleated cell counts were estimated. Clones were sequenced by immunoSEQ multiplex PCR, and TCRdb holds only the in-frame ones, with some missing. The DNA gave D and trimming, while V, J and clone size come from that table. This table holds 260,000 or so clones, 70% to 90% found once. The germline CDR1 and CDR2 sequences are SEHNR and FQNEAQ (reference sequence). The CDR3 contains 14 residues. V shed 5 bases and J shed 6 bases, with 17 bases lying between them. The sequence was obtained from a man in his late teens or twenties with active or convalescent COVID-19. The chain combines TRBV7-9 with TRBJ2-7; possible D gene TRBD2, 6 bases. Sample: peripheral blood. CDR3 sequence reads: CASSAKERGGEQYF. CDR3 DNA sequence: TGTGCCAGCAGCGCTAAGGAAAGGGGAGGCGAGCAGTACTTC.